One T cell receptor beta chain is described in this entry. Its cognate antigen is unknown. The data were taken from a study of human T cells and chemical hapten exposure. General study results and limits: Among TCRs, those above 1 in 1000 frequency were unaffected by DPC sensitization.

As the library was built, unique molecular identifiers were attached to individual cDNA molecules. In TCRdb, the RACE reads were re-called with MiXCR into one record per CDR3 protein. The sample consists of hundreds of thousands of distinct CDR3 sequences, 6% to 7% of them appearing once. CDR3 length: 17 amino acids. J was trimmed by 2 bases and V by 7 bases; bases with no gene match: 9. Germline lookup yields CDR1 SEHNR and CDR2 FQNEAQ (reference sequence). Documented time point: patch test 2, 6 weeks after DPC sensitization. The treatment denotes: therapeutic diphenylcyclopropenone sensitization with weekly scalp DPC. Phlebotomy was performed prior to application of every patch test.

This clonotype was sampled from a woman aged 18 to 35 with alopecia areata. Some clones in this sample may be carry-over from other donors' samples. The chain uses TRBV7-9 and TRBJ2-2, with 11 bases aligning to TRBD2. The specimen was whole blood, collected in connection with sensitization to the hapten diphenylcyclopropenone (DPC). The CDR3 loop is CASTLTGTSGNTGELFF. The CDR3 DNA sequence: TGTGCCAGCACCCTGACCGGGACTAGCGGTAACACCGGGGAGCTGTTTTTT.